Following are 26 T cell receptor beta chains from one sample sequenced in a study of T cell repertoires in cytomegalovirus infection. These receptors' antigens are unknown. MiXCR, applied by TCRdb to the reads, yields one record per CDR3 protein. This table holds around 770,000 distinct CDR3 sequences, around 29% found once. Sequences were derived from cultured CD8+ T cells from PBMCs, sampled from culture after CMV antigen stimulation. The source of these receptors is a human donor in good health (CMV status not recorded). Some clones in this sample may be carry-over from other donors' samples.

As DNA, the CDR3 is TGTGCCAGCCTCGGGGGGGGGCGCGATGGCTACACCTTC. Residues: CASLGGGRDGYTF. The chain combines TRBV2 with TRBJ1-2, with D tentatively TRBD1 (6 bases). V lost 8 bases and J 6 bases, leaving 16 bases between the germline ends. This CDR3 has 13 residues. The V gene's germline CDR1 is SNHLY and CDR2 FYNNEI.

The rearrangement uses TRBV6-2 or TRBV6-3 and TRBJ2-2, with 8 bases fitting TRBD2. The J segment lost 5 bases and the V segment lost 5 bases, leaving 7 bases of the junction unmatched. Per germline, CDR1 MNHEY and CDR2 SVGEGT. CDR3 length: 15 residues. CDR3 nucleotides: TGTGCCAGCAGTCCTGACCCGGGAGGGACCGGGGAGCTGTTTTTT. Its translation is CASSPDPGGTGELFF.

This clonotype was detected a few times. CDR3 sequence (DNA): TGCGCCAGCAGTGAGGGGGGGCGGATTTCGAGCGGGGGGGCTCGGAAGGAGACCCAGTACTTC. Its translation: CASSEGGRISSGGARKETQYF. This chain links TRBV10-2 with TRBJ2-5; 10 bases map to TRBD2. Trimming removed 2 bases from V and 5 bases from J; junction bases left unmatched: 23. Looked up from germline, CDR1 is WSHSY and CDR2 is SAAADI. The CDR3 runs to 21 residues.

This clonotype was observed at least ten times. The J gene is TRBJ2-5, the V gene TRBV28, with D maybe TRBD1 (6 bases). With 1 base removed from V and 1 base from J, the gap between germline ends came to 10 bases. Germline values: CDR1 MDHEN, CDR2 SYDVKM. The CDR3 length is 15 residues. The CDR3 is CASSLYRASQETQYF. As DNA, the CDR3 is TGTGCCAGCAGTTTATACAGGGCGTCCCAAGAGACCCAGTACTTC.

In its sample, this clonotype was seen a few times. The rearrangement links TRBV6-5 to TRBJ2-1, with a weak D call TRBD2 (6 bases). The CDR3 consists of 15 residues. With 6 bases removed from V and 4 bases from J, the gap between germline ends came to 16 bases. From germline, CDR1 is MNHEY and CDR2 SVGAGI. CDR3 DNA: TGTGCCAGCAGGCCCCGGGACTTACAGTACAATGAGCAGTTCTTC. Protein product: CASRPRDLQYNEQFF.

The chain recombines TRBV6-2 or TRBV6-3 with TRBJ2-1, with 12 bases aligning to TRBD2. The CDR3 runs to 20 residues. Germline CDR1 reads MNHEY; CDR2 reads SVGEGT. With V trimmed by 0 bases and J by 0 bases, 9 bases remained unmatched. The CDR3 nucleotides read TGTGCCAGCAGTTACTCGAAAACTAGCGGGGGGCCCATCTCCTACAATGAGCAGTTCTTC. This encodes CASSYSKTSGGPISYNEQFF.

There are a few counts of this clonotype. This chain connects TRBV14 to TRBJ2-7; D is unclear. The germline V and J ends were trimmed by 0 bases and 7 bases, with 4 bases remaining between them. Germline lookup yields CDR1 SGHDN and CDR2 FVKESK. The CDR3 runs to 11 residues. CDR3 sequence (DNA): TGTGCCAGCAGCCAAGAAACGGAGCAGTACTTC. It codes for CASSQETEQYF.

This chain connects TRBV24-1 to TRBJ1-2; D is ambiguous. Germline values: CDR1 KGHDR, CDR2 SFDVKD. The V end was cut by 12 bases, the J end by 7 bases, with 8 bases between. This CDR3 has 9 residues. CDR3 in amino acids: CAADAGYTF. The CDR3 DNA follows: TGTGCCGCGGATGCTGGCTACACCTTC.

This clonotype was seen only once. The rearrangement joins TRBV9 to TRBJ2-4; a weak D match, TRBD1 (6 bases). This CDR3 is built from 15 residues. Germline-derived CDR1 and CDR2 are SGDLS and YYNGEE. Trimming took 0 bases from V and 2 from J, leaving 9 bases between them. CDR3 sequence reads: CASSVEGGSKNIQYF. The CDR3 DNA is TGTGCCAGCAGCGTAGAAGGGGGATCCAAAAACATTCAGTACTTC.

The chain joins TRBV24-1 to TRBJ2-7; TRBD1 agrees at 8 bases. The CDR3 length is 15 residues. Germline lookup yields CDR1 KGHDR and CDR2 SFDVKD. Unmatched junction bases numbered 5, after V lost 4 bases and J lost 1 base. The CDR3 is CATSDGTGESYEQYV. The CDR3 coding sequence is TGTGCCACCAGTGACGGGACAGGCGAGTCCTACGAGCAGTACGTC.

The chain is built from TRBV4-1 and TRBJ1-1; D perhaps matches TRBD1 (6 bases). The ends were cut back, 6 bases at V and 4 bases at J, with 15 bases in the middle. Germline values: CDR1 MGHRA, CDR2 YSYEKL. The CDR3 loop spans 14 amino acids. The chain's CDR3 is CASRHRDDITEAFF. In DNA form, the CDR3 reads TGCGCCAGCAGACACAGGGATGATATCACTGAAGCTTTCTTT.

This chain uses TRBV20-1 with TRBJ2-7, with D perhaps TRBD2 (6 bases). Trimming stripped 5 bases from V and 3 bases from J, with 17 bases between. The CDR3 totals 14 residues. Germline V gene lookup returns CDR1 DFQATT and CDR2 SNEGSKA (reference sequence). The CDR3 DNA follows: TGCAGTGCTGGAGGGGTCCTGGGCTTCTACGAGCAGTACGTC. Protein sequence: CSAGGVLGFYEQYV.

The CDR3 region has the DNA TGCAGCGTTGAAAAGGACGTGAGAGATGAGCAGTTCTTC. This codes for CSVEKDVRDEQFF. This chain links TRBV29-1 with TRBJ2-1; D gene uncertain. The V end was cut by 2 bases, the J end by 8 bases, with 13 bases between. CDR3 size: 13 residues. CDR1 and CDR2 (germline): SQVTM, ANQGSEA.

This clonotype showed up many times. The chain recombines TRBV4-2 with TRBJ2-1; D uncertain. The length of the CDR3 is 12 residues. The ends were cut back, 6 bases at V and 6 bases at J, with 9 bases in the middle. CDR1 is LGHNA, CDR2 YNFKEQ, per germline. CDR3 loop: CASSMGVNEQFF. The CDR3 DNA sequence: TGTGCCAGCAGTATGGGCGTCAATGAGCAGTTCTTC.

CDR3 sequence reads: CASSSDGYNEKLFF. The DNA for the CDR3 is TGTGCCAGCAGTTCAGACGGATATAATGAAAAACTGTTTTTT. This chain connects TRBV28 to TRBJ1-4; D not certain. In germline, CDR1 is MDHEN, CDR2 SYDVKM. V was cut by 4 bases and J by 4 bases, with 10 bases left in between. This CDR3 is 14 amino acids long. Using reference TRBV28 and TRBJ1-4 for the parts outside the CDR3, the full variable domain is DVKVTQSSRYLVKRTGEKVFLECVQDMDHENMFWYRQDPGLGLRLIYFSYDVKMKEKGDIPEGYSVSREKKERFSLILESASTNQTSMYLCASSSDGYNEKLFFGSGTQLSVL.

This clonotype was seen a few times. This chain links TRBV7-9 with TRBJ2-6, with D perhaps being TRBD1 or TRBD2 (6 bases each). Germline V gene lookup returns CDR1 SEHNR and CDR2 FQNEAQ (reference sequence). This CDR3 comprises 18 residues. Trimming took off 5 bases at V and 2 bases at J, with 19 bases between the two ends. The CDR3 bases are TGTGCCAGCAGCCCCTTAGGAAGGGGGGTGGCTGGGGCCAACGTCCTGACTTTC. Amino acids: CASSPLGRGVAGANVLTF.

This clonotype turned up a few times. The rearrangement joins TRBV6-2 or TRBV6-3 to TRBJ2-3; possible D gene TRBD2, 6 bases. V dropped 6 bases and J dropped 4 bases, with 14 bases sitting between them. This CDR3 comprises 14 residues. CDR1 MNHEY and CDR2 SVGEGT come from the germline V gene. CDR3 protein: CASSPFGGSDTQYF. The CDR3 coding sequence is TGTGCCAGCAGCCCCTTTGGGGGGTCAGATACGCAGTATTTT.

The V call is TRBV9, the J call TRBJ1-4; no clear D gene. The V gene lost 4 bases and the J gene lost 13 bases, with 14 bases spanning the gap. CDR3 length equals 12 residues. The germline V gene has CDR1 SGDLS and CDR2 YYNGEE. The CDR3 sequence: CASSSRTTGLFF. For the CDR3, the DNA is TGTGCCAGCAGCTCTCGGACTACGGGACTGTTTTTT.

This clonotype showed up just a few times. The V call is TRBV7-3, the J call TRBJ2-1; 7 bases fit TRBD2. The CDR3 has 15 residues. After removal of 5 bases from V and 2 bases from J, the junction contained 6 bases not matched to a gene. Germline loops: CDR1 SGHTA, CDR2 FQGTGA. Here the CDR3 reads CASSRYGGTYNEQFF. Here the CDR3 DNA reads TGTGCCAGCAGCCGCTACGGGGGGACCTACAATGAGCAGTTCTTC.

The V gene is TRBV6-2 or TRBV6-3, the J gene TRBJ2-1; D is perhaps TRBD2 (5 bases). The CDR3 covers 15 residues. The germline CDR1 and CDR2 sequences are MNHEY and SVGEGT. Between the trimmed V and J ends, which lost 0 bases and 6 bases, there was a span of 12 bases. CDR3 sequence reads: CASSYSGSDGNEQFF. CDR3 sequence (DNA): TGTGCCAGCAGTTACTCAGGGAGTGACGGCAATGAGCAGTTCTTC.

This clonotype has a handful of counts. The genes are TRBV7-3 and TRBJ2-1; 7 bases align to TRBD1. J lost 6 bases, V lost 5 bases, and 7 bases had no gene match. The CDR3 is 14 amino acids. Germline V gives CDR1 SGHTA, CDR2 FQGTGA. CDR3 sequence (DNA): TGTGCCAGCAGCCCTCGGGACAGCCCCAATGAGCAGTTCTTC. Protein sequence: CASSPRDSPNEQFF.

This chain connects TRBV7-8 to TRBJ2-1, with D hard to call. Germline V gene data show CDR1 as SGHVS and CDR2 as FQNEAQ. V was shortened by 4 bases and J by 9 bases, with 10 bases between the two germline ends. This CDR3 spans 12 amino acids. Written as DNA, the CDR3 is TGTGCCAGCAGCTCCAACTCTCCTGAGCAGTTCTTC. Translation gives CASSSNSPEQFF. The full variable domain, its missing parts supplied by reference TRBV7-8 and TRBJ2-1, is GAGVSQSPRYKVAKRGQDVALRCDPISGHVSLFWYQQALGQGPEFLTYFQNEAQLDKSGLPSDRFFAERPEGSVSTLKIQRTQQEDSAVYLCASSSNSPEQFFGPGTRLTVL.

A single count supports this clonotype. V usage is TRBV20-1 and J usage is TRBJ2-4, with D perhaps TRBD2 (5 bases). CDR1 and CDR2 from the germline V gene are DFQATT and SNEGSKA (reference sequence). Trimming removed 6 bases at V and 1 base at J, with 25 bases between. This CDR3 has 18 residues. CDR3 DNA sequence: TGCAGTGCCGGGATATTAGTAAGGAGGACCTCGGCCAAAAACATTCAGTACTTC. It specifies CSAGILVRRTSAKNIQYF.

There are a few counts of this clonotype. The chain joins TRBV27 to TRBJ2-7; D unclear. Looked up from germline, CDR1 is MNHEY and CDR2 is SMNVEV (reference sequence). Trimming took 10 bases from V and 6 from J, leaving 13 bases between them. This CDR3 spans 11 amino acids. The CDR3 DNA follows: TGTGCCACCCCATTGACGACCGAGCAGTACTTC. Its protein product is CATPLTTEQYF.

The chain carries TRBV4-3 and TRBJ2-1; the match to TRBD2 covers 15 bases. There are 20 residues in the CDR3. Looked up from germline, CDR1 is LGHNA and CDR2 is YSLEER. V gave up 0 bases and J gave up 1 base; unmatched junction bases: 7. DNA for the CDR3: TGCGCCAGCAGCCAAGAGTGGACTAGCGGGGGGGCTACTTCCTACAATGAGCAGTTCTTC. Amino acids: CASSQEWTSGGATSYNEQFF.

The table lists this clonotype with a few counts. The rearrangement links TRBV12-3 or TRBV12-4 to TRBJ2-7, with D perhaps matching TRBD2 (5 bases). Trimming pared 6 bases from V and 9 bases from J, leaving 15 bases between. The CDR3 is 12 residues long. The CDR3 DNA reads TGTGCCAGCAGCCGGGATCTCTTCGGGCAGTACTTC. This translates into CASSRDLFGQYF.